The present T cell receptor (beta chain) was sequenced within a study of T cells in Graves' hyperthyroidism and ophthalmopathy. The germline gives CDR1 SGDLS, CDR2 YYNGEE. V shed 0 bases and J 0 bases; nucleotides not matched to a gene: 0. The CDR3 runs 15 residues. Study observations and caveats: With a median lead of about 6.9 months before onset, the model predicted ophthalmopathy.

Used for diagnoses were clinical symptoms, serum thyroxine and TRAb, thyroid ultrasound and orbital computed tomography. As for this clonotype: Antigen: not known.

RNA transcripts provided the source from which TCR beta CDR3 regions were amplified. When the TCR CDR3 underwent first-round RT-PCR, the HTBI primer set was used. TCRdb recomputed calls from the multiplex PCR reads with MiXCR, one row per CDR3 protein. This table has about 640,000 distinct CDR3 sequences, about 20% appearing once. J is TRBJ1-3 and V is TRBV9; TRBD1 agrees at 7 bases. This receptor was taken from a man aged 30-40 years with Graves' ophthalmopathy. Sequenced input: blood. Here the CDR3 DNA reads TGTGCCAGCAGCGTAGGGGACAGCTCTGGAAACACCATATATTTT. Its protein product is CASSVGDSSGNTIYF.